This note documents a single T cell receptor beta chain sequence. Its target is not known. The same CDR3 can be traced to other DNA sequences in this sample. The data originate from a study of T cell responses to AZD1222 COVID-19 vaccine. Trimming removed 8 bases at V and 1 base at J, with 5 bases between. Germline-derived CDR1 and CDR2 are MNHEY and SMNVEV (reference sequence). The length of the CDR3 is 11 residues. Overall study results and limits: The study identified only five to seven AZD1222 recipients as seropositive at baseline. Nearly half of the spike-specific TCRs reportedly recognize variant regions that carry no mutations. The donor group comprised mostly white British people and more females; the analysis possibly underestimated clonal diversity. CD4 TCRs associated with vaccination spanned spike, dominating at 160-218 and 743-854.

Generated by immunoSEQ multiplex PCR, the TCRdb table keeps only in-frame clones and is missing some. The sample comprises more than 140,000 clones, 88% of which are singletons, and 3% to 4% rests with the top ten. J is TRBJ1-2 and V is TRBV27, with D hard to call. Sequenced here: peripheral blood, sampled on day 0 of MenACWY control vaccination. This receptor was identified in an adult in good health. Here the CDR3 reads CASGVNYGYTF. The CDR3 DNA sequence: TGTGCCAGCGGGGTTAACTATGGCTACACCTTC.